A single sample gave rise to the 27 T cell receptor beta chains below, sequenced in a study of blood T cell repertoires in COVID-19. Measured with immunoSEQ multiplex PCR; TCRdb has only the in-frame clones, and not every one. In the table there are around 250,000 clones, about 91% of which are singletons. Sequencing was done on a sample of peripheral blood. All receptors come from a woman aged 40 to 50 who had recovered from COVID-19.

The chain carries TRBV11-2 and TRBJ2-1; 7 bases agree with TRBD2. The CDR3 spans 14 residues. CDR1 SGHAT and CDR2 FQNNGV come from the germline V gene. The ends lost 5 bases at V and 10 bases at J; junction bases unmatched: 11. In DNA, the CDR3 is TGTGCCAGCAGCGCCAAACCTAGCGGAGGCGAGCAGTTCTTC. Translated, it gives CASSAKPSGGEQFF.

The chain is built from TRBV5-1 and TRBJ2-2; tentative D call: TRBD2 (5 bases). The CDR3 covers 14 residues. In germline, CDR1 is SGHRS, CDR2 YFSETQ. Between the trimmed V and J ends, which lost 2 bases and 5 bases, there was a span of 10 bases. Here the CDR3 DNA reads TGCGCCAGCAGCTTAGCGGTGGAAACCGGGGAGCTGTTTTTT. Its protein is CASSLAVETGELFF.

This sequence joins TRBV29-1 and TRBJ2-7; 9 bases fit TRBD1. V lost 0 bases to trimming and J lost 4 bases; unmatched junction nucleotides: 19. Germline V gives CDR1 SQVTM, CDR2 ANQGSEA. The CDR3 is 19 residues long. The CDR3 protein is CSVEDSAGLQGAREYEQYF. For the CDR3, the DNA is TGCAGCGTTGAAGATTCGGCGGGTTTACAGGGGGCAAGAGAATACGAGCAGTACTTC.

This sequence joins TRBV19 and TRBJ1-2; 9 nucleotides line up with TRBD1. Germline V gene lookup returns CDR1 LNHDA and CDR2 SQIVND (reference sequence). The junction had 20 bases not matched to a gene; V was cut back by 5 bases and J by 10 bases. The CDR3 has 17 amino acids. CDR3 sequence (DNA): TGTGCCAGTAGTTCGGGACAGGGTGTGAGTCGGAGCGGAGTCTACACCTTC. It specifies CASSSGQGVSRSGVYTF.

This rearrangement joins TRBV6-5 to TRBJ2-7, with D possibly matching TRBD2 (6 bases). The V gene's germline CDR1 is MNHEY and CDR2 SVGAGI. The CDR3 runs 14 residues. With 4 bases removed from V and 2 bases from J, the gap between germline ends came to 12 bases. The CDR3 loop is CASSSVRGAYEQYF. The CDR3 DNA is TGTGCCAGCAGTTCTGTGCGGGGTGCCTACGAGCAGTACTTC.

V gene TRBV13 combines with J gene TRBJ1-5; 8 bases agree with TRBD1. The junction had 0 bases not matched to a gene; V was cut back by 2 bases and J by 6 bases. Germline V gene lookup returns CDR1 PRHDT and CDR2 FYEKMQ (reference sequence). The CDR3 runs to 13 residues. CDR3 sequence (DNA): TGTGCCAGCAGCTTAACAGGGGGTCAGCCCCAGCATTTT. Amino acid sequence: CASSLTGGQPQHF.

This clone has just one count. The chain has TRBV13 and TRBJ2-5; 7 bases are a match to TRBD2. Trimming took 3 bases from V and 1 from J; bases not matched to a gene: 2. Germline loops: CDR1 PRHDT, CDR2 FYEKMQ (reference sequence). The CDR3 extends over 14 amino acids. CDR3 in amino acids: CASSFERGQETQYF. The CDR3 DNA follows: TGTGCCAGCAGCTTCGAGCGGGGCCAAGAGACCCAGTACTTC.

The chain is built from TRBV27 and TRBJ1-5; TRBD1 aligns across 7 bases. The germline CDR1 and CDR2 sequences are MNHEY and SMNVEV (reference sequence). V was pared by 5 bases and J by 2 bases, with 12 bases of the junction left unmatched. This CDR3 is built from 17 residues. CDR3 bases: TGTGCCAGCAGTCCCCGACAGGGTCTTTCGGGCAATCAGCCCCAGCATTTT. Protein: CASSPRQGLSGNQPQHF.

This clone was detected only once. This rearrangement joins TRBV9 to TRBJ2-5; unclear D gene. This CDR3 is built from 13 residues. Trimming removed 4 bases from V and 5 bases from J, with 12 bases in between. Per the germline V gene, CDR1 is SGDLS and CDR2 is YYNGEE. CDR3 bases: TGTGCCAGCAGCCCATGGAGTGTGGAGACCCAGTACTTC. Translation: CASSPWSVETQYF. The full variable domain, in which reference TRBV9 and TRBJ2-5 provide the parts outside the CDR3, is DSGVTQTPKHLITATGQRVTLRCSPRSGDLSVYWYQQSLDQGLQFLIQYYNGEERAKGNILERFSAQQFPDLHSELNLSSLELGDSALYFCASSPWSVETQYFGPGTRLLVL.

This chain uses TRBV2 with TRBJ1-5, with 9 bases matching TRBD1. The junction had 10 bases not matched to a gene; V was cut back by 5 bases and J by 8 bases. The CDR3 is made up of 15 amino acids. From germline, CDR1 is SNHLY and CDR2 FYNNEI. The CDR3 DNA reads TGTGCCAGCAGTTGGGGACAGGGCCTGTTTGAGCCCCAGCATTTT. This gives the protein CASSWGQGLFEPQHF. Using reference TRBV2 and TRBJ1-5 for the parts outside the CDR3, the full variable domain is EPEVTQTPSHQVTQMGQEVILRCVPISNHLYFYWYRQILGQKVEFLVSFYNNEISEKSEIFDDQFSVERPDGSNFTLKIRSTKLEDSAMYFCASSWGQGLFEPQHFGDGTRLSIL.

The CDR3 loop reads CSVEAGDTEAFF. The DNA of the CDR3 is TGCAGCGTTGAAGCCGGTGACACTGAAGCTTTCTTT. V is TRBV29-1 and J is TRBJ1-1; D is ambiguous. CDR1 SQVTM and CDR2 ANQGSEA come from the germline V gene. Trimming shortened V by 1 base and J by 3 bases, and 6 bases separated the two germline ends. The CDR3 sequence is 12 residues long.

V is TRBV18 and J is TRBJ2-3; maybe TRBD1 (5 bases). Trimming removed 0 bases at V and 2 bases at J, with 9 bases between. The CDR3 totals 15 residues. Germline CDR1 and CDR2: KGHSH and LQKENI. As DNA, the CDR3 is TGTGCCAGCTCACCACCGGGGCTCCACACAGATACGCAGTATTTT. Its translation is CASSPPGLHTDTQYF.

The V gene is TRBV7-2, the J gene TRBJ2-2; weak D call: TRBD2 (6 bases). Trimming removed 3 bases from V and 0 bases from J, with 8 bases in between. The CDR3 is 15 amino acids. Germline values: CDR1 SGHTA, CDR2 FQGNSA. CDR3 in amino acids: CASSFGGSNTGELFF. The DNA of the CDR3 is TGTGCCAGCAGCTTCGGGGGTTCGAACACCGGGGAGCTGTTTTTT. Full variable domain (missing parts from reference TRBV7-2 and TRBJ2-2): GAGVSQSPSNKVTEKGKDVELRCDPISGHTALYWYRQSLGQGLEFLIYFQGNSAPDKSGLPSDRFSAERTGGSVSTLTIQRTQQEDSAVYLCASSFGGSNTGELFFGEGSRLTVL.

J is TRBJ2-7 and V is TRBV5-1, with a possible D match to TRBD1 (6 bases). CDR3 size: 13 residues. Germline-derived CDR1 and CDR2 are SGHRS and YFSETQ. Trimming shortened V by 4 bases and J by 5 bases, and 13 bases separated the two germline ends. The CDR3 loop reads CASSRTGSHEQYF. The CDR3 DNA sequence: TGCGCCAGCAGCCGCACAGGGAGCCACGAGCAGTACTTC.

The CDR3 sequence is CASSGRGGRSTDTQYF. Here the CDR3 DNA reads TGTGCCAGCAGTGGGCGGGGGGGGCGATCCACAGATACGCAGTATTTT. This chain joins TRBV25-1 and TRBJ2-3; 9 positions agree with TRBD2. CDR1 is MGHDK and CDR2 is SYGVNS in the germline V gene. This CDR3 comprises 16 residues. Losses at the gene ends were 4 bases for V and 2 bases for J; bases not matched to a gene: 7.

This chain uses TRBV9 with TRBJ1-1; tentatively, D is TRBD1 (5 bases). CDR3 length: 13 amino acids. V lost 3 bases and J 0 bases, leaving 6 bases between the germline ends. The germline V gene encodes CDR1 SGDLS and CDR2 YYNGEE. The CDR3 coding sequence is TGTGCCAGCAGCGCAGGGATGAACACTGAAGCTTTCTTT. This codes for CASSAGMNTEAFF.

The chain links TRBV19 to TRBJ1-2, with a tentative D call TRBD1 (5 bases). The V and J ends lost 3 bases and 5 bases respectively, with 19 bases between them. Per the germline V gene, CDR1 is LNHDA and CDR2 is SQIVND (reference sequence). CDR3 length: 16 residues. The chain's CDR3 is CASSIGQGRVEYGYTF. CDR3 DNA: TGTGCCAGTAGTATTGGGCAGGGCCGAGTTGAGTATGGCTACACCTTC.

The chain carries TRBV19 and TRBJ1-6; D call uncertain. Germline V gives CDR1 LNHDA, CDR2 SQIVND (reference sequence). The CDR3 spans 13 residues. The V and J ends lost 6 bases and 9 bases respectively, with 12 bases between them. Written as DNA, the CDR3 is TGTGCCAGTAGCCAGGCCTATGGTTCACCCCTCCACTTT. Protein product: CASSQAYGSPLHF.

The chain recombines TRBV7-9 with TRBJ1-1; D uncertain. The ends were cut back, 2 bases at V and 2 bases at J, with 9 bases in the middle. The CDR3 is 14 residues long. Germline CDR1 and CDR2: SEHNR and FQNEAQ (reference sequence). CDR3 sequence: CASSLSAFNTEAFF. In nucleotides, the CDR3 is TGTGCCAGCAGCTTAAGCGCTTTCAACACTGAAGCTTTCTTT.

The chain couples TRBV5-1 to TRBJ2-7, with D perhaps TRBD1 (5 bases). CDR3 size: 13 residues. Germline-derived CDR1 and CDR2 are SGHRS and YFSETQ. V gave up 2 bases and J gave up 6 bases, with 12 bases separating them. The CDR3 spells CASSFAGNGEQYF. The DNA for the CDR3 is TGCGCCAGCAGCTTCGCAGGGAATGGCGAGCAGTACTTC.

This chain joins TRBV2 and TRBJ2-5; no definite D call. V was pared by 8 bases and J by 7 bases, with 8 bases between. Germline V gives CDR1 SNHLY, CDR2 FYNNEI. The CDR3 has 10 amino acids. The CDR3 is CASSPGTQYF. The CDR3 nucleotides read TGTGCCAGCTCTCCAGGGACCCAGTACTTC.

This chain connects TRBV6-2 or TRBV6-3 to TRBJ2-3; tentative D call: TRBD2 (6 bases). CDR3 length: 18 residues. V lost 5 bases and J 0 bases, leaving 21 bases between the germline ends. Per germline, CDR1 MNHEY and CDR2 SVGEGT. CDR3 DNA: TGTGCCAGCAGTCACCCCACGTCTTGGGACTCTAGCACAGATACGCAGTATTTT. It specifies CASSHPTSWDSSTDTQYF.

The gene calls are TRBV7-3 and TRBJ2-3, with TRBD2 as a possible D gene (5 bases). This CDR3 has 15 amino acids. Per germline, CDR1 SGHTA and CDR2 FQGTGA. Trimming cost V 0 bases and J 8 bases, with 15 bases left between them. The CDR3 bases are TGTGCCAGCAGCTTAACGAGGATTCCAGGAGGTACGCAGTATTTT. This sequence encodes CASSLTRIPGGTQYF.

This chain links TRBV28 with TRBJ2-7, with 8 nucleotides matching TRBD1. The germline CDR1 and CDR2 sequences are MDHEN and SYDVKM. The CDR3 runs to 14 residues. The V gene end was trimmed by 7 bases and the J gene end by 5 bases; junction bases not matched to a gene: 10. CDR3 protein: CASTTRTGPHEQYF. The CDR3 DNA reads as TGTGCCAGCACTACTAGGACAGGGCCCCACGAGCAGTACTTC.

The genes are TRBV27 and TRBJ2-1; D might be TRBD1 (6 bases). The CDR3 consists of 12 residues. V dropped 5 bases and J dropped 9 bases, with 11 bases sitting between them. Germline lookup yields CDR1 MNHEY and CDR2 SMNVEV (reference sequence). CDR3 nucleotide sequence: TGTGCCAGCAGTCTACAGGGTGGTGAGCAGTTCTTC. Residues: CASSLQGGEQFF.

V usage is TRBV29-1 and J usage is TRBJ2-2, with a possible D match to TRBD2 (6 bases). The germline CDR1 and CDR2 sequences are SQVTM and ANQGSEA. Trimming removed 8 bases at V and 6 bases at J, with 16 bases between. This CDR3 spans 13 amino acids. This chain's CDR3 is CSSDPGRSGELFF. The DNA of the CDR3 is TGCAGCAGCGACCCAGGGAGGTCCGGGGAGCTGTTTTTT.

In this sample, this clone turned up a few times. In nucleotides, the CDR3 is TGCGCCAGCAGCTTCGGCCAGGGGCTTCAGAATTCACCCCTCCACTTT. Its protein product is CASSFGQGLQNSPLHF. The gene calls are TRBV5-1 and TRBJ1-6; a weak D match, TRBD1 (6 bases). This CDR3 is built from 16 residues. Trimming stripped 2 bases from V and 7 bases from J, with 16 bases between. Germline CDR1 and CDR2: SGHRS and YFSETQ.